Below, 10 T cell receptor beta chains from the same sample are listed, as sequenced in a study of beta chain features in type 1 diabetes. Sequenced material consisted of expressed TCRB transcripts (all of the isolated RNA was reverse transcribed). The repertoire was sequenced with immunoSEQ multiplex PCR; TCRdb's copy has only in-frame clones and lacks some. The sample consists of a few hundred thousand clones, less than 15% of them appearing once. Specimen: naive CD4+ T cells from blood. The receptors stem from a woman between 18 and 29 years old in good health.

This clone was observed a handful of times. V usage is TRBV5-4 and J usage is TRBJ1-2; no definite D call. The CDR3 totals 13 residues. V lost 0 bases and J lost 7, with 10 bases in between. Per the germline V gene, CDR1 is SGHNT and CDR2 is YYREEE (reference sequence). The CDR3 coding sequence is TGTGCCAGCAGCTTGGGGCAGCGTGGTGGCTACACCTTC. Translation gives CASSLGQRGGYTF.

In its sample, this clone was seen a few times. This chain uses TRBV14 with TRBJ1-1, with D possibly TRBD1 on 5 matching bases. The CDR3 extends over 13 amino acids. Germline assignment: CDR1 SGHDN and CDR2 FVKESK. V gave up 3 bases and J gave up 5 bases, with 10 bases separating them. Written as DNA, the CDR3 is TGTGCCAGCAGCCAGGGACGGGGGACTGAAGCTTTCTTT. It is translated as CASSQGRGTEAFF.

CDR3 loop: CASSPSQGRHTEAFF. CDR3 in DNA: TGTGCCAGCTCACCAAGCCAGGGGAGACACACTGAAGCTTTCTTT. The rearrangement links TRBV18 to TRBJ1-1; the D gene is possibly TRBD1 (6 bases). From germline, CDR1 is KGHSH and CDR2 LQKENI. This CDR3 region has 15 residues. V was cut by 2 bases and J by 3 bases, with 13 bases left in between.

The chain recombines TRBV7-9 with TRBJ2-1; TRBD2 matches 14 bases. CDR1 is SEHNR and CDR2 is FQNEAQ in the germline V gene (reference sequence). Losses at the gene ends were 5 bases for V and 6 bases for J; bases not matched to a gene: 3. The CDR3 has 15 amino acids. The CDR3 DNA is TGTGCCAGCAGCCGACTAGCGGGAGGGGTCAATGAGCAGTTCTTC. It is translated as CASSRLAGGVNEQFF.

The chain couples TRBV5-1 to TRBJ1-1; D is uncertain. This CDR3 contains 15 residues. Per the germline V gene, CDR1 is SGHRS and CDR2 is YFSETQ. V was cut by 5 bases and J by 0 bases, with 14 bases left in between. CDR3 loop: CASSPEHGMNTEAFF. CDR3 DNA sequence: TGCGCCAGCAGTCCCGAACACGGGATGAACACTGAAGCTTTCTTT.

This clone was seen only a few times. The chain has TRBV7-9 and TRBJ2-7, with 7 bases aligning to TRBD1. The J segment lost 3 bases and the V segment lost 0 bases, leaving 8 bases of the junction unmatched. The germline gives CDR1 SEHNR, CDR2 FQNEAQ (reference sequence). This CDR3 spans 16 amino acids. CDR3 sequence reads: CASSLAYPTGHYEQYF. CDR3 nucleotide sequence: TGTGCCAGCAGCTTAGCGTATCCGACAGGGCACTACGAGCAGTACTTC.

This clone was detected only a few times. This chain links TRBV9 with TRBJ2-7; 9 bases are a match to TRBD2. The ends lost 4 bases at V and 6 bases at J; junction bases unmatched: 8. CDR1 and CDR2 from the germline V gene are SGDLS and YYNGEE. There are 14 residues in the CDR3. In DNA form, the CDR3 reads TGTGCCAGCAGCACCCGGGGTAGCGGGAGCGAGCAGTACTTC. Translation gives CASSTRGSGSEQYF.

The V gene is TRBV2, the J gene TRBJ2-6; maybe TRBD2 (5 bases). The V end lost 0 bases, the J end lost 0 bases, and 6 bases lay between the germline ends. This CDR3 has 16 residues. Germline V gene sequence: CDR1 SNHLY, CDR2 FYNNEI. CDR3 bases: TGTGCCAGCAGTGAAGCGGGAGCCTCTGGGGCCAACGTCCTGACTTTC. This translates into CASSEAGASGANVLTF. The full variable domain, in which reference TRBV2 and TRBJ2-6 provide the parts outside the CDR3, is EPEVTQTPSHQVTQMGQEVILRCVPISNHLYFYWYRQILGQKVEFLVSFYNNEISEKSEIFDDQFSVERPDGSNFTLKIRSTKLEDSAMYFCASSEAGASGANVLTFGAGSRLTVL.

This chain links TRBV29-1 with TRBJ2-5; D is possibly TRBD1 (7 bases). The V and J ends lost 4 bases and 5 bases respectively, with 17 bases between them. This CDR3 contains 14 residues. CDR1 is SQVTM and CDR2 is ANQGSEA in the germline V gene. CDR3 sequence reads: CSVGGTAAGETQYF. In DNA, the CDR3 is TGCAGCGTTGGCGGGACAGCTGCAGGGGAGACCCAGTACTTC. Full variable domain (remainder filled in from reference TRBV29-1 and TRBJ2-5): SAVISQKPSRDICQRGTSLTIQCQVDSQVTMMFWYRQQPGQSLTLIATANQGSEATYESGFVIDKFPISRPNLTFSTLTVSNMSPEDSSIYLCSVGGTAAGETQYFGPGTRLLVL.

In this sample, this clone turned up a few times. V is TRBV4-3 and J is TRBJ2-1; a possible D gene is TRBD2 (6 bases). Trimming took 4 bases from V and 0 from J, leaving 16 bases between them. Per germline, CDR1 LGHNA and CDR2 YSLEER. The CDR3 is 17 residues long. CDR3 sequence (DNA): TGCGCCAGCAGCCTCTTTGGGGGGTTCCGCTCCTACAATGAGCAGTTCTTC. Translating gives CASSLFGGFRSYNEQFF.